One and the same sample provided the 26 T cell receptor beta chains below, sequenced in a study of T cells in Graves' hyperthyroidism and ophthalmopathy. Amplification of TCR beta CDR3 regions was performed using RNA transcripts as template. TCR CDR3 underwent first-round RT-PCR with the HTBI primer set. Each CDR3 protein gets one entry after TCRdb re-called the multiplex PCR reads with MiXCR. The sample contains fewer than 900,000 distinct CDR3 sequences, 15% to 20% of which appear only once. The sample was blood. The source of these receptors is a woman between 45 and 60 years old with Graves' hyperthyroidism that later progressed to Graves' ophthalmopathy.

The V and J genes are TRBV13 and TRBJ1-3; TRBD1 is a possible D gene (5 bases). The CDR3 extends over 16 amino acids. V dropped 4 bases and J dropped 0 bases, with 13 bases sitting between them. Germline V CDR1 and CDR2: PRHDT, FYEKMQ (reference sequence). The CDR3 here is CASSWARDFSGNTIYF. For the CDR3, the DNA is TGTGCCAGCAGCTGGGCCAGGGACTTCTCTGGAAACACCATATATTTT.

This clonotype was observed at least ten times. The CDR3 DNA reads TGCAGTGCTAGGAACCTAGCGGGGGCAACCTACAATGAGCAGTTCTTC. Amino acids: CSARNLAGATYNEQFF. The chain combines TRBV20-1 with TRBJ2-1; 10 bases line up with TRBD2. The junction had 7 bases not matched to a gene; V was cut back by 3 bases and J by 2 bases. There are 16 residues in the CDR3. CDR1 and CDR2 (germline): DFQATT, SNEGSKA (reference sequence).

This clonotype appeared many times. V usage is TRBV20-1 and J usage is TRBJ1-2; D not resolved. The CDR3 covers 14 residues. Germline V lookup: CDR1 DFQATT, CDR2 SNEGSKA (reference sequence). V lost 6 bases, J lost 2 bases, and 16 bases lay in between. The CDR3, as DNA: TGCAGTGCGCGCGCACCGGTTTTAAACTATGGCTACACCTTC. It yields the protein CSARAPVLNYGYTF.

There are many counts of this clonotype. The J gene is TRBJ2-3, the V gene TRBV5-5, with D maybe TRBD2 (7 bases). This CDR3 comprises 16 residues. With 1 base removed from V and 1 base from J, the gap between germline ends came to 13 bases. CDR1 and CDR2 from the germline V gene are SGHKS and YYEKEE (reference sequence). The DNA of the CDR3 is TGTGCCAGCAGCTTGTACCGGGGGGCTGGCACAGATACGCAGTATTTT. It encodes CASSLYRGAGTDTQYF.

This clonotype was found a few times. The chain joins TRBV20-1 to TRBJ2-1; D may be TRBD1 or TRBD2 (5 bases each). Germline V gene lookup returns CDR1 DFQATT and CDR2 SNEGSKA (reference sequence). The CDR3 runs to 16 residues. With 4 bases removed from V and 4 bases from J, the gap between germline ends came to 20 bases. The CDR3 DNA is TGCAGTGCTAAAGATTCTGGCCTGGGGGTTTACAATGAGCAGTTCTTC. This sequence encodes CSAKDSGLGVYNEQFF.

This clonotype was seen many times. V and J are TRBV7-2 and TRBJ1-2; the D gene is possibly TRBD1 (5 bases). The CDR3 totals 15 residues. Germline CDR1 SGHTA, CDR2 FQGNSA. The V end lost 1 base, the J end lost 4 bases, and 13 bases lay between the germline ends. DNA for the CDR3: TGTGCCAGCAGCTTAGTTCCAGGGCTCGGCTATGGCTACACCTTC. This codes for CASSLVPGLGYGYTF.

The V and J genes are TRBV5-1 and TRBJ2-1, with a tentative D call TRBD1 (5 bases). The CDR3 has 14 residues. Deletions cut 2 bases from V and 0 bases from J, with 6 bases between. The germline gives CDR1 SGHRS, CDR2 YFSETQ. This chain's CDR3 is CASSFDSSYNEQFF. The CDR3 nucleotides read TGCGCCAGCAGCTTCGACAGCTCCTACAATGAGCAGTTCTTC.

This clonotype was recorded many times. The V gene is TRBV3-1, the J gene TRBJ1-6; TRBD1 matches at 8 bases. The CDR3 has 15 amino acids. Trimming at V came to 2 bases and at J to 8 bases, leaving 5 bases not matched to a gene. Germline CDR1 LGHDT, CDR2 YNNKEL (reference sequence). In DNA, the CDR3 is TGTGCCAGCAGCCAACTCACAGGGGGTGATTCACCCCTCCACTTT. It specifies CASSQLTGGDSPLHF.

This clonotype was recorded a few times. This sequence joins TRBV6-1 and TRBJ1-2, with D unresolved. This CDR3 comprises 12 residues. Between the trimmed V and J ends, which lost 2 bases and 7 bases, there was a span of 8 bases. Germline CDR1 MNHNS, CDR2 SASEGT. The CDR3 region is CASSETWAGYTF. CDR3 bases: TGTGCCAGCAGTGAAACGTGGGCTGGCTACACCTTC.

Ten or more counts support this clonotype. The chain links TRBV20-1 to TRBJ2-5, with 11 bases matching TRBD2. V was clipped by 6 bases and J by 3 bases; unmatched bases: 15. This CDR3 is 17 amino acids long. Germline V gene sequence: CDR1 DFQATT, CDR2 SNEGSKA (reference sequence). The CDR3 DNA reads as TGCAGTGCCTACGGACTTACTACTAGCGGGGGTGAAGAGACCCAGTACTTC. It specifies CSAYGLTTSGGEETQYF.

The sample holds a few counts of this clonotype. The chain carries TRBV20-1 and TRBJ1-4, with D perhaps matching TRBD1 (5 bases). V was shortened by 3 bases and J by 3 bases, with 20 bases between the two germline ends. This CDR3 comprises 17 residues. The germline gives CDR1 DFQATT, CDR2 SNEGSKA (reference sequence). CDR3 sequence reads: CSARNWGDPRSNEKLFF. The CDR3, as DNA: TGCAGTGCTAGGAACTGGGGGGACCCGAGGTCTAATGAAAAACTGTTTTTT.

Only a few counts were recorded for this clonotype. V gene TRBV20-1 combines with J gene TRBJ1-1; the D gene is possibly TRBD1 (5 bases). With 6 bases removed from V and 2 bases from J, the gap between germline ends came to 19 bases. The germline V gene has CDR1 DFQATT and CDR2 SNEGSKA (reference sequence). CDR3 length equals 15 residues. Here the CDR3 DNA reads TGCAGTGCCCGCATGGGGGGGAAAATTAACACTGAAGCTTTCTTT. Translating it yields CSARMGGKINTEAFF.

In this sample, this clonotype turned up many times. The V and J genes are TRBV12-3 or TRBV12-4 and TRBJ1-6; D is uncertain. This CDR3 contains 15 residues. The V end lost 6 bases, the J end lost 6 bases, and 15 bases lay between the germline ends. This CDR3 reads CASSPGPGGNSPLHF. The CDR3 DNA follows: TGTGCCAGCAGCCCGGGTCCGGGAGGTAATTCACCCCTCCACTTT.

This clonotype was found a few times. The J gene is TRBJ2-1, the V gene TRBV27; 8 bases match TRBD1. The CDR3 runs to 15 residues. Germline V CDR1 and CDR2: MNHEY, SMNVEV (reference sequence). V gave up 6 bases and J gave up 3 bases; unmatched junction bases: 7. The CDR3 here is CASRQTGQDYNEQFF. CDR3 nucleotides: TGTGCCAGCAGGCAAACGGGACAGGACTACAATGAGCAGTTCTTC.

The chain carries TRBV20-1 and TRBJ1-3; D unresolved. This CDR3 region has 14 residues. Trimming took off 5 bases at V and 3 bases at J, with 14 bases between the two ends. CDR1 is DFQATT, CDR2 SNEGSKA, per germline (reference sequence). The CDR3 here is CSALDNQYGNTIYF. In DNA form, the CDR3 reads TGCAGTGCTCTCGACAACCAATATGGAAACACCATATATTTT.

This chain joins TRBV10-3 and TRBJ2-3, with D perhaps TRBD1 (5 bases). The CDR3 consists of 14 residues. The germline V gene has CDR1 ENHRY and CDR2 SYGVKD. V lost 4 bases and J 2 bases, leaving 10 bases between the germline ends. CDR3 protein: CAISAEQVTDTQYF. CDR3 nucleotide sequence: TGTGCCATCAGTGCGGAACAGGTCACAGATACGCAGTATTTT.

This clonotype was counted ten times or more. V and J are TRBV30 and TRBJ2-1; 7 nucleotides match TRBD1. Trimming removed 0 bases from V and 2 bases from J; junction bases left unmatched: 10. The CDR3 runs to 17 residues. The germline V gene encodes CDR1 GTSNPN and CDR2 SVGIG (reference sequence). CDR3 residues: CAWSVNFGTAAYNEQFF. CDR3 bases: TGTGCCTGGAGTGTAAATTTCGGGACAGCCGCCTACAATGAGCAGTTCTTC. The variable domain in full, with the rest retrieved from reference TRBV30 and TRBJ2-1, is SQTIHQWPATLVQPVGSPLSLECTVEGTSNPNLYWYRQAAGRGLQLLFYSVGIGQISSEVPQNLSASRPQDRQFILSSKKLLLSDSGFYLCAWSVNFGTAAYNEQFFGPGTRLTVL.

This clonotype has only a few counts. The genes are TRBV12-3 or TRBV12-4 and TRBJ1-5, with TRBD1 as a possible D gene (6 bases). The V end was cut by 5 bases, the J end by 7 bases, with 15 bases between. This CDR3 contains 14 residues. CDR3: CASSHGRGGQPQHF. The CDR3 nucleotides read TGTGCCAGCAGTCACGGCAGGGGAGGCCAGCCCCAGCATTTT.

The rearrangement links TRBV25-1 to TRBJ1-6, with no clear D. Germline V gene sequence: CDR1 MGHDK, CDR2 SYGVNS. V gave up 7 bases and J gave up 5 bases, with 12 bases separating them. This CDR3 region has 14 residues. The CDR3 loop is CASNFPGDNSPLHF. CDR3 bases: TGTGCCAGCAATTTTCCTGGAGATAATTCACCCCTCCACTTT.

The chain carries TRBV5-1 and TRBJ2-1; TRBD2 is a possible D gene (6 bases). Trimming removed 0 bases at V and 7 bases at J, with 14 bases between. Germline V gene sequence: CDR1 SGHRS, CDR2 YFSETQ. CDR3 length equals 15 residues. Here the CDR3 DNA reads TGCGCCAGCAGCTTGGTTTTGGCGGGGCGGAATGAGCAGTTCTTC. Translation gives CASSLVLAGRNEQFF. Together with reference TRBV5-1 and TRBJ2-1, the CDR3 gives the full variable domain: KAGVTQTPRYLIKTRGQQVTLSCSPISGHRSVSWYQQTPGQGLQFLFEYFSETQRNKGNFPGRFSGRQFSNSRSEMNVSTLELGDSALYLCASSLVLAGRNEQFFGPGTRLTVL.

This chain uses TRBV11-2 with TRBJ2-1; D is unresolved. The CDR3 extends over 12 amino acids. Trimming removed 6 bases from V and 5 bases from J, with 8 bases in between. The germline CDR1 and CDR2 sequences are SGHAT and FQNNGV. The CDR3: CASSYGDNEQFF. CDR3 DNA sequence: TGTGCCAGCAGTTACGGAGACAATGAGCAGTTCTTC.

Here the CDR3 reads CASSELPGQPEKLFF. For the CDR3, the DNA is TGTGCCAGCAGTGAGCTCCCCGGGCAGCCTGAAAAACTGTTTTTT. The rearrangement links TRBV6-1 to TRBJ1-4; D is uncertain. Trimming removed 3 bases at V and 7 bases at J, with 15 bases between. The CDR3 sequence is 15 residues long. Germline values: CDR1 MNHNS, CDR2 SASEGT.

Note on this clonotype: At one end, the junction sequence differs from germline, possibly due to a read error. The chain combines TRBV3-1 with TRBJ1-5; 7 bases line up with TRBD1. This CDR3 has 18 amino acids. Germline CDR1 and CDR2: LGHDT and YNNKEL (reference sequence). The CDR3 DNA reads TGTGCCAGCAGCCAAGTAGGGGCAGGGGGAGATAGCACTCAGCCCCAGCATTTT. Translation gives CASSQVGAGGDSTQPQHF.

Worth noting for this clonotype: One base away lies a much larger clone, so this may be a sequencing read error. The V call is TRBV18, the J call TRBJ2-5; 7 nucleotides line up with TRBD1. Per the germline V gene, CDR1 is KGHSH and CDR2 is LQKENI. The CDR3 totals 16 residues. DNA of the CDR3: TGTGCCAGCTCACCACAAAGAGGGGGCCGACAAGAGACCCAGTGCTTC. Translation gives CASSPQRGGRQETQCF.

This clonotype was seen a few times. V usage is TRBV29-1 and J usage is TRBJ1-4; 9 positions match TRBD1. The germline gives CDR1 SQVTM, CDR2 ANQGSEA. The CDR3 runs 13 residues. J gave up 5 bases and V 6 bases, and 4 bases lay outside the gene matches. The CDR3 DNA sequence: TGCAGCGTGCCGGACAGGGGAAATGAAAAACTGTTTTTT. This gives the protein CSVPDRGNEKLFF.

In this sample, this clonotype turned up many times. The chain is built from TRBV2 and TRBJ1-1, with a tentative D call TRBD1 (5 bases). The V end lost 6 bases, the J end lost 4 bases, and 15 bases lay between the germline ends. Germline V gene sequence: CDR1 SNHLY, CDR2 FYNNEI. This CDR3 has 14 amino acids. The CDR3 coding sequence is TGTGCCAGCAGCGCCTCCCGGGGGAGCACTGAAGCTTTCTTT. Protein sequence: CASSASRGSTEAFF.